These 28 T cell receptor beta chains were sequenced from one sample in a study of tumor and adjacent non-tumor tissue in lung cancer. This sample's RNA came from whole unsorted tissue. Three rounds of nested PCR, following a modified ARM-PCR protocol, produced the TCRbeta library. TCRdb re-called the multiplex PCR reads with MiXCR, one entry per CDR3 protein. The table lists approximately 76,000 distinct CDR3 sequences, around 70% of them singletons, with roughly 13% in the top ten. Source material: lung tumor tissue. These receptors all come from a woman in her 70s with non-small cell lung cancer.

A remark on this clonotype: Germline and junction disagree at one end, which may indicate a read error. The J gene is TRBJ2-7, the V gene TRBV20-1; the D gene could be TRBD1 or TRBD2 (5 bases each). Germline assignment: CDR1 DFQATT and CDR2 SNEGSKA (reference sequence). The CDR3 has 15 residues. CDR3 coding DNA: TGCGGTGCTCGTAGACAGACTACTATCCTCTACGAGCAGTACTTC. This codes for CGARRQTTILYEQYF.

This clonotype was recorded a few times. One base away lies a much larger clone, so this may be a sequencing read error. The V gene is TRBV6-6, the J gene TRBJ2-7, with D possibly TRBD1 on 5 matching bases. Germline V CDR1 and CDR2: MNHNY, SVGAGI (reference sequence). The CDR3 runs to 12 residues. The CDR3 DNA reads TGTGTCAGCAGGCAGGGTAACCACGAGCAGTACTTC. Amino acid sequence: CVSRQGNHEQYF.

Comments on this clonotype: An end of the junction does not agree with germline; a read error may underlie this. The chain recombines TRBV6-5 with TRBJ2-7; either TRBD1 or TRBD2 may supply D (5 bases each). Per the germline V gene, CDR1 is MNHEY and CDR2 is SVGAGI. The CDR3 spans 12 residues. The CDR3 reads CAISYSGRERYF. DNA for the CDR3: TGTGCCATCAGTTACTCGGGGCGCGAGCGGTACTTC.

Comment on this clonotype: Relative to the germline gene, one junction end is altered; a read error may explain this. The chain carries TRBV7-8 and TRBJ1-1, with unresolved D. The CDR3 has 13 residues. Germline-derived CDR1 and CDR2 are SGHVS and FQNEAQ. The CDR3 sequence is CAGSPIRNTEAFF. CDR3 nucleotide sequence: TGTGCCGGCAGCCCCATAAGGAATACTGAAGCTTTCTTT.

As regards this clonotype: This likely comes from a read error, as the CDR3 has no conserved phenylalanine or tryptophan at its end. The rearrangement joins TRBV6-6 to TRBJ1-2, with unresolved D. This CDR3 region has 13 residues. With 5 bases removed from V and 9 bases from J, the gap between germline ends came to 16 bases. The germline V gene encodes CDR1 MNHNY and CDR2 SVGAGI (reference sequence). The DNA for the CDR3 is TGTGCCAGCAGTCCGAGATATTACAACTGCTACACCTTA. It yields the protein CASSPRYYNCYTL.

This clonotype came up many times. The rearrangement joins TRBV6-4 to TRBJ2-1; tentatively, D is TRBD1 or TRBD2 (5 bases each). The germline V and J ends were trimmed by 6 bases and 10 bases, with 22 bases remaining between them. Germline assignment: CDR1 MRHNA and CDR2 SNTAGT. CDR3 size: 15 residues. The CDR3 coding sequence is TGTGCCAGCAGCCGGGAATCGATTGGTGGGGGAGAGCAGTTCTTC. Encoded protein: CASSRESIGGGEQFF.

This clonotype was counted a single time. The junction departs from the called germline gene at one end, perhaps through a read error. The chain links TRBV6-6 to TRBJ1-5; the D is unclear. In germline, CDR1 is MNHNY, CDR2 SVGAGI (reference sequence). This CDR3 is built from 12 residues. In nucleotides, the CDR3 is TGTGCCAGTAGTTCATTCGGTCAGTCCCAGCATTTT. As protein: CASSSFGQSQHF.

Remarks on this clonotype: At one end the junction does not follow the germline gene, possibly because of a read error. As DNA, the CDR3 is TGTGCCATCAGCCTACAGGGAATACAAAACATTCAGTGCTTC. Protein: CAISLQGIQNIQCF. This sequence joins TRBV14 and TRBJ2-4; TRBD1 might be the D (6 bases). CDR1 is SGHDN, CDR2 FVKESK, per germline. The CDR3 is made up of 14 amino acids.

A remark on this clonotype: One end of the junction varies from germline; a read error may be responsible. The chain is built from TRBV29-1 and TRBJ2-7; unclear D gene. Germline CDR1 SQVTM, CDR2 ANQGSEA. CDR3 length: 15 residues. CDR3: CVERLWPTPSYEQYF. The CDR3 DNA sequence: TGCGTTGAACGGTTATGGCCTACCCCCTCCTATGAGCAGTACTTC.

A word on this clonotype: This clone may be a read error of a much larger clone one base away. The gene calls are TRBV11-2 and TRBJ2-5; 8 positions match TRBD1. V shed 5 bases, J shed 3 bases, and the junction held 5 bases outside the gene matches. This CDR3 region has 14 residues. The germline gives CDR1 SGHAT, CDR2 FQNNGV. In DNA form, the CDR3 reads TGTGCCAGCAGCAGGACAGGGTCAGAAGAGACCCAGTACTTC. Translated: CASSRTGSEETQYF.

This clonotype was observed a single time. At one end the junction does not follow the germline gene, possibly because of a read error. V and J are TRBV6-5 and TRBJ2-1; 10 bases align to TRBD1. Germline values: CDR1 MNHEY, CDR2 SVGAGI. This CDR3 region has 15 residues. The CDR3 nucleotides are TGTGCCAGCAGGCTCGGGACAGGGGCCTACAATGAGAAGTTCTTC. Residues: CASRLGTGAYNEKFF.

V usage is TRBV7-3 and J usage is TRBJ2-7; TRBD1 aligns across 11 bases. The germline V gene encodes CDR1 SGHTA and CDR2 FQGTGA. The V and J ends lost 5 bases and 6 bases, in that order; junction bases with no gene match: 3. This CDR3 has 13 amino acids. CDR3 coding DNA: TGTGCCAGCAGCCCCGGGACAGGGGGCGAGCAGTACTTC. Its protein is CASSPGTGGEQYF.

About this clonotype itself: The junction departs from the called germline gene at one end, perhaps through a read error. The chain is built from TRBV6-6 and TRBJ2-3, with D perhaps matching TRBD2 (6 bases). CDR1 MNHNY and CDR2 SVGAGI come from the germline V gene (reference sequence). The CDR3 sequence is 14 residues long. DNA of the CDR3: TGTGCCAGCAGTCCCCGGGACTTTCCGGATACGCATTATTTT. It codes for CASSPRDFPDTHYF.

The CDR3 protein is CSATLASGRDLVEADTQYF. Written as DNA, the CDR3 is TGCAGTGCTACCTTAGCTAGCGGGAGGGATCTAGTTGAAGCAGATACGCAGTATTTT. This chain connects TRBV20-1 to TRBJ2-3, with 12 bases identical to TRBD2. The CDR3 runs to 19 residues. CDR1 is DFQATT and CDR2 is SNEGSKA in the germline V gene (reference sequence). V trimming: 4 bases; J trimming: 4 bases; junction bases outside the gene matches: 18.

Concerning this clonotype itself: One end of the junction fails to match germline, which may point to a read error. The chain links TRBV29-1 to TRBJ1-1, with D possibly matching TRBD1 (5 bases). Germline CDR1 SQVTM, CDR2 ANQGSEA. The CDR3 spans 17 residues. CDR3 protein: CGVDLTRGGGIGTEAFF. As DNA, the CDR3 is TGCGGCGTTGATCTCACGAGGGGCGGAGGGATTGGCACTGAAGCTTTCTTT.

In the case of this clonotype: One junction end does not reproduce the germline sequence, and a read error may be involved. The chain recombines TRBV4-1 with TRBJ2-2, with TRBD2 matching over 8 bases. Per germline, CDR1 MGHRA and CDR2 YSYEKL. The CDR3 is made up of 17 amino acids. The CDR3 here is CASSQELTGGRSGELSF. The CDR3 DNA sequence: TGCGCCAGCAGCCAAGAATTAACTGGCGGGAGGTCCGGGGAGCTATCTTTT.

V and J are TRBV7-9 and TRBJ1-2; 8 bases agree with TRBD1. Germline V gives CDR1 SEHNR, CDR2 FQNEAQ (reference sequence). The CDR3 contains 17 residues. The CDR3 is CVSTTYGRTGNNYGYTF. As DNA, the CDR3 is TGTGTCAGTACCACATACGGGAGGACAGGGAATAACTATGGCTACACCTTC.

The chain recombines TRBV12-3 or TRBV12-4 with TRBJ2-5; 7 bases are a match to TRBD2. Trimming at V came to 5 bases and at J to 4 bases, leaving 7 bases not matched to a gene. This CDR3 contains 14 residues. The CDR3: CASSDRGGRETQYF. CDR3 coding DNA: TGTGCCAGCAGTGATCGCGGGGGACGAGAGACCCAGTACTTC.

This clonotype was counted a few times. This may arise from a read error, as a much more abundant clone is one base away. The CDR3 bases are TGCGCCAGCAGCTGGGGCAGGGATACAGATACGCAGTATTTT. Its translation is CASSWGRDTDTQYF. The V call is TRBV5-1, the J call TRBJ2-3; possibly TRBD1 for D (5 bases). This CDR3 is built from 14 residues. V lost 3 bases and J lost 3, with 11 bases in between. CDR1 and CDR2 from the germline V gene are SGHRS and YFSETQ.

This clonotype is termed medium-sized. The chain is built from TRBV11-2 and TRBJ2-2; 10 nucleotides align to TRBD2. The CDR3 is made up of 14 amino acids. V lost 5 bases, J lost 8 bases, and 5 bases stayed unmatched. Germline V lookup: CDR1 SGHAT, CDR2 FQNNGV. CDR3 nucleotides: TGTGCCAGCAGCCCTTTAGCGGGAGGTGGGGAGCTGTTTTTT. Residues: CASSPLAGGGELFF.

A single count supports this clonotype. This chain connects TRBV28 to TRBJ2-3; TRBD2 matches at 10 bases. This CDR3 has 16 residues. The V segment lost 3 bases and the J segment 4 bases; nucleotides outside the gene matches: 7. In germline, CDR1 is MDHEN, CDR2 SYDVKM. CDR3: CASSFSGRIAADTQYF. CDR3 sequence (DNA): TGTGCCAGCAGTTTTAGCGGGAGGATAGCGGCAGATACGCAGTATTTT.

This clonotype was recorded a few times. One end of the junction fails to match germline, which may point to a read error. The chain couples TRBV29-1 to TRBJ2-3, with 9 bases fitting TRBD2. CDR3 length: 13 amino acids. Germline V gene lookup returns CDR1 SQVTM and CDR2 ANQGSEA. The CDR3 DNA reads as TGTAGCGTCCGGACTAGCGCTACAGATACGCAGTATTTT. Its translation: CSVRTSATDTQYF.

This rearrangement joins TRBV6-5 to TRBJ2-2; weak D call: TRBD2 (6 bases). V was pared by 5 bases and J by 10 bases, with 14 bases between. The CDR3 covers 13 residues. Germline V gene lookup returns CDR1 MNHEY and CDR2 SVGAGI. As DNA, the CDR3 is TGTGCCAGCAGTCGTAGCGGCACTGTGGAGCTGTTTTTT. It specifies CASSRSGTVELFF.

A note on this clonotype: The germline gene is not matched at one end of the junction; a read error may be the cause. CDR3 bases: TGTGCCAGTAGGATAGATGCAGTTCGGGCCACTGAAGCTTTCTTT. This encodes CASRIDAVRATEAFF. The genes are TRBV19 and TRBJ1-1; D gene unclear. This CDR3 region has 15 residues. Looked up from germline, CDR1 is LNHDA and CDR2 is SQIVND (reference sequence). The full variable domain, its missing parts supplied by reference TRBV19 and TRBJ1-1, is DGGITQSPKYLFRKEGQNVTLSCEQNLNHDAMYWYRQDPGQGLRLIYYSQIVNDFQKGDIAEGYSVSREKKESFPLTVTSAQKNPTAFYLCASRIDAVRATEAFFGQGTRLTVV.

On this clonotype: Since the CDR3 does not end with the conserved phenylalanine or tryptophan, this likely comes from a read error. The chain recombines TRBV6-1 with TRBJ1-5, with D perhaps TRBD1 (5 bases). The germline CDR1 and CDR2 sequences are MNHNS and SASEGT. This CDR3 is 14 amino acids long. The CDR3 loop is CASGVSRDDQTQHS. The CDR3 nucleotides are TGTGCCAGCGGTGTCTCCAGGGACGATCAGACCCAGCATTCT.

A few counts support this clonotype. Just one base apart from a much larger clone, this may be a read error. The gene calls are TRBV6-5 and TRBJ2-2; no firm D call. Germline V CDR1 and CDR2: MNHEY, SVGAGI. Trimming removed 5 bases from V and 5 bases from J, with 12 bases in between. The CDR3 sequence is 14 residues long. CDR3: CASSAPGGTGELFF. The CDR3 nucleotides are TGTGCCAGCAGTGCTCCTGGTGGTACCGGGGAGCTGTTTTTT.

This clonotype was seen many times. The chain joins TRBV10-3 to TRBJ2-1; no firm D call. This CDR3 comprises 14 residues. CDR1 and CDR2 from the germline V gene are ENHRY and SYGVKD. The V gene lost 9 bases and the J gene lost 3 bases, with 15 bases spanning the gap. DNA for the CDR3: TGTGCCATGAATCCTGAAGGAAACTACAATGAGCAGTTCTTC. Translated, it gives CAMNPEGNYNEQFF.

This clonotype has ten or more counts. V usage is TRBV28 and J usage is TRBJ2-5; D gene unclear. From germline, CDR1 is MDHEN and CDR2 SYDVKM. The CDR3 sequence is 12 residues long. V gave up 6 bases and J gave up 5 bases, with 10 bases separating them. DNA for the CDR3: TGTGCCAGCAGCTCCCCCGGGGAGACCCAGTACTTC. Protein: CASSSPGETQYF. The whole variable domain, remainder taken from reference TRBV28 and TRBJ2-5, is DVKVTQSSRYLVKRTGEKVFLECVQDMDHENMFWYRQDPGLGLRLIYFSYDVKMKEKGDIPEGYSVSREKKERFSLILESASTNQTSMYLCASSSPGETQYFGPGTRLLVL.